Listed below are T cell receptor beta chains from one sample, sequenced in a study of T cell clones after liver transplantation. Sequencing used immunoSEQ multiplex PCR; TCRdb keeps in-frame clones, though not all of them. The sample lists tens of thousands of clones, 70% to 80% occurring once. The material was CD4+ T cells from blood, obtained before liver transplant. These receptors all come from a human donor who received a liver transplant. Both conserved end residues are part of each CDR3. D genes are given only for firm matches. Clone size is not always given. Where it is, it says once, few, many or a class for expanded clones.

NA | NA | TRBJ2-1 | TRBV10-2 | TGCGCCAGCAGTGACGTGGGAGTAAGTGGGTACAATGAGCAGTTCTTC | CASSDVGVSGYNEQFF
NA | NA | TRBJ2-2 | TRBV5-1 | TGCGCCAGCAGCTTGGGGGTCGGGGCGAACACCGGGGAGCTGTTTTTT | CASSLGVGANTGELFF
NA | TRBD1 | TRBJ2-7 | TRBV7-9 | TGTGCCAGCAGCTTAGACGGGACAGACTACGAGCAGTACTTC | CASSLDGTDYEQYF
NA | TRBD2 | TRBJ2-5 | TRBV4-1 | TGCGCCAGCAGCCAAGATTCTGGTAGCGGGGGGGCCCAAGAGACCCAGTACTTC | CASSQDSGSGGAQETQYF
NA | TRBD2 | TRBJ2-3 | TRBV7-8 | TGTGCCGGTGGCGGGGGACTAGCGTTAGATACGCAGTATTTT | CAGGGGLALDTQYF
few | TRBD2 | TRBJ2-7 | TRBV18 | TGTGCCAGCTCACCTAGCGGGGACGCCTACGAGCAGTACTTC | CASSPSGDAYEQYF
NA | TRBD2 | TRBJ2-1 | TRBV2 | TGTGCCAGCAGTGCCCCACTAGCGGGGGGAGTTAATGAGCAGTTCTTC | CASSAPLAGGVNEQFF
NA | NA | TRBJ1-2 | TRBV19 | TGTGCCAGTAGTGGGGGGTTGAGCTACACCTTC | CASSGGLSYTF
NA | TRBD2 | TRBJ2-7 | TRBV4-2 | TGTGCCAGCAGCCCGACTAGCGGTTTCTACGAGCAGTACTTC | CASSPTSGFYEQYF
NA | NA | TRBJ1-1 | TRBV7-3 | TGTGCCAGCAGCCTACAGAGGAACACTGAAGCTTTCTTT | CASSLQRNTEAFF
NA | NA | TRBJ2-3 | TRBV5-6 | TGTGCCAGCAGCTTTATCGGACAGCCAGATACGCAGTATTTT | CASSFIGQPDTQYF
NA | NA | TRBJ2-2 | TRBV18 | TGTGCCAGCTCTCCCCGATCTCCAGCGAACACCGGGGAGCTGTTTTTT | CASSPRSPANTGELFF
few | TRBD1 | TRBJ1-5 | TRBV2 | TGTGCCAGCAGCGGACAGGGTGGAAGGAGCAATCAGCCCCAGCATTTT | CASSGQGGRSNQPQHF
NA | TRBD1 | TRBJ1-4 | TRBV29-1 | TGCAGCGTTGAACAGGGGGGTAATGAAAAACTGTTTTTT | CSVEQGGNEKLFF
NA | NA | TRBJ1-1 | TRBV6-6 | TGTGCCAGCAGTCAAGGTGACAGGAAAAACACTGAAGCTTTCTTT | CASSQGDRKNTEAFF
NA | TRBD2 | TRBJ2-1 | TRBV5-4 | TGTGCCAGCAGCCCTACTAGCGGGGGGGCAAATGAGCAGTTCTTC | CASSPTSGGANEQFF
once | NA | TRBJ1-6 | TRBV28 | TGTGCCAGCAGCCTGGAGGGCGGTTCACCCCTCCACTTT | CASSLEGGSPLHF
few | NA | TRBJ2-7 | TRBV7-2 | TGTGCCAGCAGTTGGACAGTGTCGAACGAGCAGTACTTC | CASSWTVSNEQYF
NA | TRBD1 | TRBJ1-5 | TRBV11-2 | TGTGCCAGCAGCTCCCAGGGGGCAGGGCAGCCCCAGCATTTT | CASSSQGAGQPQHF
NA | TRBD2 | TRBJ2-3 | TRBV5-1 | TGCGCCAGCAGCTTGAGCGGGACGGCGGGGTGGGGCACAGATACGCAGTATTTT | CASSLSGTAGWGTDTQYF
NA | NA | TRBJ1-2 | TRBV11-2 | TGTGCCAGCAGCATTGGGCAGGGGATTAACTATGGCTACACCTTC | CASSIGQGINYGYTF
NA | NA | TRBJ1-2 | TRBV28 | TGTGCCAGCAGTTCCCGCGACTCCGGGGGCTACACCTTC | CASSSRDSGGYTF
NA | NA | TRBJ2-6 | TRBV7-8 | TGTGCCAGCAGTCGCGGGCAGGCCAACGTCCTGACTTTC | CASSRGQANVLTF
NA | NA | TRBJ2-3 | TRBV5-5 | TGTGCCAGCAGCTCAAACAGGGGGGGTCAGTGGACGCAGTATTTT | CASSSNRGGQWTQYF
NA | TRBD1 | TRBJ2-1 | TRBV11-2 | TGTGCCAGCAGCCTAACGTGGCGTCAGGGGGAAGGGAATGAGCAGTTCTTC | CASSLTWRQGEGNEQFF
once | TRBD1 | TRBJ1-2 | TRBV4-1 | TGCGCCAGCAGCCAAGTTCTGGACAGGGGGTATGGCTACACCTTC | CASSQVLDRGYGYTF
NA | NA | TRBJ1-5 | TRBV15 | TGTGCCACCAGTTCTAGAACGGCCCAGCCCCAGCATTTT | CATSSRTAQPQHF
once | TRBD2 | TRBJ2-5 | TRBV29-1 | TGCAGCGTTGGTGGCGGGGGGCAAGAGACCCAGTACTTC | CSVGGGGQETQYF
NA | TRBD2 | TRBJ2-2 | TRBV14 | TGTGCCAGCAGCCAGGCGGACGGGGGGATCGGGGAGCTGTTTTTT | CASSQADGGIGELFF
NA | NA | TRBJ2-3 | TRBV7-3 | TGTGCCAGCAGCCCAAGTAGGGGGGGGGCAGATACGCAGTATTTT | CASSPSRGGADTQYF